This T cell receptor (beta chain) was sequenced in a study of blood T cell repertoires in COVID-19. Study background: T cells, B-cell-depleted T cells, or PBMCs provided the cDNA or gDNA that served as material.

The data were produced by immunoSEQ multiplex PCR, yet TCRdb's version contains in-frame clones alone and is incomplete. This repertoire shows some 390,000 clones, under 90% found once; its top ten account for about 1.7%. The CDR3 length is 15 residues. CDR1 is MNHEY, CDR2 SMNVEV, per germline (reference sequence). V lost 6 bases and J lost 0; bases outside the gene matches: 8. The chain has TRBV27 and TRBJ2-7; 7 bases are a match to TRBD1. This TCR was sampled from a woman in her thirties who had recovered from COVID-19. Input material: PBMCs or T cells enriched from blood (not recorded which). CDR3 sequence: CASRFDRANSYEQYF. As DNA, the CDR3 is TGTGCCAGCAGATTCGACAGGGCCAACTCCTACGAGCAGTACTTC.